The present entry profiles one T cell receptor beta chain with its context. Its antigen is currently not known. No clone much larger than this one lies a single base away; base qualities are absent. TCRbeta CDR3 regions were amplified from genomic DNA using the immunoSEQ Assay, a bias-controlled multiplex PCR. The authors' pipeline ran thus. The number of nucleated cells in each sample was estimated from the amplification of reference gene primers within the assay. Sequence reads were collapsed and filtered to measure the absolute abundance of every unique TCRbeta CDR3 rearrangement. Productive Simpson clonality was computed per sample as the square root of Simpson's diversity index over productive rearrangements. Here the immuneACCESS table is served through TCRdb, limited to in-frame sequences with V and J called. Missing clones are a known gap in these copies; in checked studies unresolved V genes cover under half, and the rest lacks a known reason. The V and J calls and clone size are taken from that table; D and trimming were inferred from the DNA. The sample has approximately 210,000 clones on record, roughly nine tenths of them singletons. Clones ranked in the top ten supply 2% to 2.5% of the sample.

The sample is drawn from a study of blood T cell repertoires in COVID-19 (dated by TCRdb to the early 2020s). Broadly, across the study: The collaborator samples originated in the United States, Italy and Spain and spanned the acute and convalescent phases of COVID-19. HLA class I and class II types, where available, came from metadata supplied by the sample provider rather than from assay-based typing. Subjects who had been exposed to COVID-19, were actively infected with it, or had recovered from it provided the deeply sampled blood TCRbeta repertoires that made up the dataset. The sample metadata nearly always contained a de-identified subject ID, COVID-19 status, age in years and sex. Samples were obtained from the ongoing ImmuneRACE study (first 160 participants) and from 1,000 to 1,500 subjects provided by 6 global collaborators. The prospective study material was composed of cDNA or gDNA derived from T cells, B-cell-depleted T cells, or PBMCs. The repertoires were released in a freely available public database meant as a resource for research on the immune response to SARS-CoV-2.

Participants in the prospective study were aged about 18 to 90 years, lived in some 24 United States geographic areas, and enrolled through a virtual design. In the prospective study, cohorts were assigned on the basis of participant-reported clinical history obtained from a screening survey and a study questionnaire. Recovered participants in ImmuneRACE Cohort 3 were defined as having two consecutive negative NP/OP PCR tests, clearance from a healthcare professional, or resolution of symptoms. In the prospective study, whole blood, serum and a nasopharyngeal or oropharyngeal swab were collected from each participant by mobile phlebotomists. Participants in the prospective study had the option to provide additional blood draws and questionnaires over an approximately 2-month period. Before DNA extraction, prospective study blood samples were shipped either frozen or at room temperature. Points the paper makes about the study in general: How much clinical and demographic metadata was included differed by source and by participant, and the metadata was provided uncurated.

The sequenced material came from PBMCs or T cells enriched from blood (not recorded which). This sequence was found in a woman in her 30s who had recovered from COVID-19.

The CDR3 region: CASSEGTGENQPQHF. The sequenced DNA: TGCGCCAGCAGCGAGGGGACAGGGGAAAATCAGCCCCAGCATTTT. Here the chain combines TRBV5-1 and TRBJ1-5; a stretch of 10 junction bases matches TRBD1. From cysteine to phenylalanine, the CDR3 is 15 amino acids long. The entry retains the CDR3 DNA only, 45 bases that are in frame from base 1. From the germline V gene, CDR1 is SGHRS and CDR2 is YFSETQ. Trimming removed 4 bases from V and 4 bases from J; the gene matches leave 5 bases unexplained.